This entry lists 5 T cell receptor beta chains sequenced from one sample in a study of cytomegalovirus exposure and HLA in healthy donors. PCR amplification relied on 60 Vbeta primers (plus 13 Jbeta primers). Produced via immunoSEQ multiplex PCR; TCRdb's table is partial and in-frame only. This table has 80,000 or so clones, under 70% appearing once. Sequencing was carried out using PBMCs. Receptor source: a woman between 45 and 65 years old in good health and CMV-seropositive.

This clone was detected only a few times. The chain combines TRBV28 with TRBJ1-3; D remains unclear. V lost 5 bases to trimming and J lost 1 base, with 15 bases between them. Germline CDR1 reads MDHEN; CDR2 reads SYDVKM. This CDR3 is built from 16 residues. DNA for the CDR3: TGTGCCAGCAGTGCACCCGGGTCCCTTTCTGGAAACACCATATATTTT. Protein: CASSAPGSLSGNTIYF. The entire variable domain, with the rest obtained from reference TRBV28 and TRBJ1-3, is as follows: DVKVTQSSRYLVKRTGEKVFLECVQDMDHENMFWYRQDPGLGLRLIYFSYDVKMKEKGDIPEGYSVSREKKERFSLILESASTNQTSMYLCASSAPGSLSGNTIYFGEGSWLTVV.

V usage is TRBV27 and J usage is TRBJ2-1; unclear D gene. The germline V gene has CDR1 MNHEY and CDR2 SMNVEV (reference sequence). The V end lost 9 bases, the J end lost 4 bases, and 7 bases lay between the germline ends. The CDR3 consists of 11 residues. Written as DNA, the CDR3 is TGTGCCAGTTCTAGGTACAATGAGCAGTTCTTC. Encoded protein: CASSRYNEQFF.

Written as DNA, the CDR3 is TGTGCCATCAGTGAATTGGTCCGGTTAGAGGCTGGGGAGGGCTACACCTTC. Translation: CAISELVRLEAGEGYTF. V is TRBV10-3 and J is TRBJ1-2, with D unresolved. V shed 3 bases and J shed 8 bases, with 25 bases lying between them. This CDR3 has 17 amino acids. Germline V CDR1 and CDR2: ENHRY, SYGVKD.

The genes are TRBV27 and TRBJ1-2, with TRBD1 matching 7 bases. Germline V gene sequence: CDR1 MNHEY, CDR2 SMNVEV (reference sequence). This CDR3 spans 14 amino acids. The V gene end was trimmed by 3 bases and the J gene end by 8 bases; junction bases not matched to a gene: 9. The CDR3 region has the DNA TGTGCCAGCAGTTTTAGGGCAGGGGGTTCGGGCTACACCTTC. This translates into CASSFRAGGSGYTF.

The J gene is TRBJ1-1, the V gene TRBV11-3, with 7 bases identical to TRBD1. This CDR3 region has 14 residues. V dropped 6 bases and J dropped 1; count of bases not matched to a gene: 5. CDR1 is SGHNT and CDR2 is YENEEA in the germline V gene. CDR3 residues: CASSLQGENTEAFF. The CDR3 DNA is TGTGCCAGCAGTCTCCAGGGGGAGAACACTGAAGCTTTCTTT.